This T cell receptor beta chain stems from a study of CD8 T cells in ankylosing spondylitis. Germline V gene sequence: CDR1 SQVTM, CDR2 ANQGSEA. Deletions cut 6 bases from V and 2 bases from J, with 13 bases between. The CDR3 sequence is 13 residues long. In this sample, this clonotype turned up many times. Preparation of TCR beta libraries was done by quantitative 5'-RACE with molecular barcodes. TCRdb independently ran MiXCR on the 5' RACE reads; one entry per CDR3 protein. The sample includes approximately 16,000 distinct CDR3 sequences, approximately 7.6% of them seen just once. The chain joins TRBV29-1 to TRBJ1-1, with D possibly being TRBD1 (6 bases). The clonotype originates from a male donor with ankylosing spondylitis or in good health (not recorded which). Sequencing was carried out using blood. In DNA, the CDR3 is TGCAGCGTACTGGGCAGGGGAAACACTGAAGCTTTCTTT. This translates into CSVLGRGNTEAFF.